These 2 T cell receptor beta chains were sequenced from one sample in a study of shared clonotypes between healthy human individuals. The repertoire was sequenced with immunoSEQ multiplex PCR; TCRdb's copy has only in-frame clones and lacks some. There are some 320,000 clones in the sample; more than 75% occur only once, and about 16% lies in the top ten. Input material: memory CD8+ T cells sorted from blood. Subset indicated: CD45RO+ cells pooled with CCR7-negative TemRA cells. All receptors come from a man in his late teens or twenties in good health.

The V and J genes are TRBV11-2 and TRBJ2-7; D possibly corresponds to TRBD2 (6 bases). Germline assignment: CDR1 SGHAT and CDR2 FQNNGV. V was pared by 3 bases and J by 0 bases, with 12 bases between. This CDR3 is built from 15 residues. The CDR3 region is CASSFGLAVSYEQYF. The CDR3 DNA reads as TGTGCCAGCAGCTTCGGATTAGCGGTCTCCTACGAGCAGTACTTC.

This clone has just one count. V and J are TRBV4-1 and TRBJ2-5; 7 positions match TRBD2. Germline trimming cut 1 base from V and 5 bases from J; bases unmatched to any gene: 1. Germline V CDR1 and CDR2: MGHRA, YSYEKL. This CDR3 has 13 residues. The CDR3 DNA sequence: TGCGCCAGCAGCCAAGTTAGCGGGGAGACCCAGTACTTC. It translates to CASSQVSGETQYF.